What follows describes a single T cell receptor beta chain. CD45RO-negative CD8 cells positively selected for CCR7 made up the naive population, which excluded terminally differentiated effector memory CD45RA+ cells. The table came from immunoSEQ multiplex PCR; TCRdb's copy has only in-frame clones and leaves some out. Among about 2.2 million clones listed, about 92% were seen once. These data belong to a study of shared clonotypes between healthy human individuals. From germline, CDR1 is SGHVS and CDR2 FQNEAQ. The CDR3 contains 16 residues. V shed 1 base, J shed 1 base, and the junction held 2 bases outside the gene matches.

Material: naive CD8+ T cells from PBMCs. The rearrangement uses TRBV7-8 and TRBJ2-1; 9 bases fit TRBD2. This receptor was taken from a man between 18 and 35 years old in good health. Some clones in this sample may be carry-over from other donors' samples. The CDR3 sequence: CASSLVAGASYNEQFF. CDR3 DNA sequence: TGTGCCAGCAGCTTAGTAGCGGGAGCGTCCTACAATGAGCAGTTCTTC.